This TCR beta chain was sequenced in a study of T cells in Graves' hyperthyroidism and ophthalmopathy. Points from the study as a whole: In the blood, most expanded thyroid clonotypes above 0.001 appeared as well. The model predicted ophthalmopathy a median around 6.5 months before onset.

The hyperthyroidism patients had all been newly diagnosed, and their disease duration was under 2 months. Their ages ranged from 18 to 65 years. In germline, CDR1 is MNHEY, CDR2 SVGAGI. This CDR3 comprises 14 residues. The V and J ends lost 0 bases and 6 bases, in that order; junction bases with no gene match: 2. This clonotype was observed many times. Its target is not known. Researchers amplified the TCR beta CDR3 regions from RNA transcripts. The TCR CDR3 was amplified in a first-round RT-PCR using the HTBI primer set. TCRdb re-derived calls from the multiplex PCR reads in MiXCR, one entry per CDR3 protein. The table records 250,000 or so distinct CDR3 sequences, around 15% of them present only once.

The genes are TRBV6-5 and TRBJ2-1; 7 bases align to TRBD2. The clonotype was recovered from a woman aged 45 to 65 with Graves' hyperthyroidism that later progressed to Graves' ophthalmopathy. The sample consisted of blood. The CDR3 sequence is CASSYSAGANEQFF. In DNA, the CDR3 is TGTGCCAGCAGTTACTCGGCGGGAGCCAATGAGCAGTTCTTC.